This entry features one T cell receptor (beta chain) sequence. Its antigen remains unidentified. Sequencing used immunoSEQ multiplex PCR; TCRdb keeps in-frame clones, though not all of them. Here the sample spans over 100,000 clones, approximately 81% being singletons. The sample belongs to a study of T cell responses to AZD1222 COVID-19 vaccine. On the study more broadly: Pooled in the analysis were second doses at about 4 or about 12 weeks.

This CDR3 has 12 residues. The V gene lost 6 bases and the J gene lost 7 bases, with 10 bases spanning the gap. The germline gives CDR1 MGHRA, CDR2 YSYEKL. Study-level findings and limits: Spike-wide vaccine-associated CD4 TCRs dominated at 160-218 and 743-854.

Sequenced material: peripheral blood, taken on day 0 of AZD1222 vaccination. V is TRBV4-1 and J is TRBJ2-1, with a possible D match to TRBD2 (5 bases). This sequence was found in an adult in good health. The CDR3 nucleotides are TGCGCCAGCAGTCCTAGGGAGAATGAGCAGTTCTTC. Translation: CASSPRENEQFF.